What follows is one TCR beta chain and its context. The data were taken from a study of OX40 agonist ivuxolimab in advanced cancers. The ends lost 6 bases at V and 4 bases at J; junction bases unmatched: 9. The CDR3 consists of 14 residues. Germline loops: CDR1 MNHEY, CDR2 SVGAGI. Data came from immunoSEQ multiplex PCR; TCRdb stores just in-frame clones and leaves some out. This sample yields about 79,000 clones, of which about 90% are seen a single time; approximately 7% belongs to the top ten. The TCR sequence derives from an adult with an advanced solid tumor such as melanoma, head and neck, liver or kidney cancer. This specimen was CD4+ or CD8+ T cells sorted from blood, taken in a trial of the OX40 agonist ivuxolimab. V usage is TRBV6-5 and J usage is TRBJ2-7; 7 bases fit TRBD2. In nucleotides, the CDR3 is TGTGCCAGCAGGGATAAAACTAGCGTTTACGAGCAGTACTTC. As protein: CASRDKTSVYEQYF.